These T cell receptor beta chains were read from a single sample in a study of identical twins. TCRdb passed the 5' RACE reads through MiXCR, listing each CDR3 protein once. Here the sample spans under 450,000 distinct CDR3 sequences, approximately 17% being singletons. Sequences were obtained from naive T cells sorted from blood. The source is a man aged 45 to 65 in good health. Both conserved end residues are part of each CDR3. A D gene is named only where the DNA matches it firmly. Not every row has a clone size; where given, it reads once, few, many or a size class.

abundance: .
v_gene: TRBV18
j_gene: TRBJ1-6
d_gene: .
CDR3nt: TGTGCCAGCTCACCCAGCACTCTACCCCTCCACTTT
CDR3aa: CASSPSTLPLHF

abundance: .
v_gene: TRBV11-2
j_gene: TRBJ1-1
d_gene: .
CDR3nt: TGTGCCAGCACCCAAATACGGGTTGAAGCTTTCTTT
CDR3aa: CASTQIRVEAFF

abundance: many
v_gene: TRBV4-1
j_gene: TRBJ2-1
d_gene: .
CDR3nt: TGCGCCAGCAGCCCTTACCAACAGGTTAGCTCCTACAATGAGCAGTTCTTC
CDR3aa: CASSPYQQVSSYNEQFF

abundance: .
v_gene: TRBV5-6
j_gene: TRBJ2-3
d_gene: .
CDR3nt: TGTGCCAGCAGCTTGATGAGGGTTTTTGAGACAGATACGCAGTATTTT
CDR3aa: CASSLMRVFETDTQYF

abundance: .
v_gene: TRBV11-2
j_gene: TRBJ2-7
d_gene: TRBD2
CDR3nt: TGTGCCAGCAGCTTCCTACTAGCGGGGACCTACGAGCAGTACTTC
CDR3aa: CASSFLLAGTYEQYF

abundance: many
v_gene: TRBV7-9
j_gene: TRBJ2-1
d_gene: .
CDR3nt: TGTGCCAGCAGCGTGGGGCCCTTTCAGTTCTTC
CDR3aa: CASSVGPFQFF

abundance: many
v_gene: TRBV4-3
j_gene: TRBJ1-4
d_gene: .
CDR3nt: TGCGCCAGCAGCCAAGTCAGGGATGACGAAAAACTGTTTTTT
CDR3aa: CASSQVRDDEKLFF

abundance: .
v_gene: TRBV29-1
j_gene: TRBJ2-7
d_gene: .
CDR3nt: TGCAGCGTTTTCGCCACAAACGTACCCTACGAGCAGTACTTC
CDR3aa: CSVFATNVPYEQYF

abundance: few
v_gene: TRBV10-3
j_gene: TRBJ2-7
d_gene: .
CDR3nt: TGTGCCATCAGTGATTTCTCCGGGACCTACGAGCAGTACTTC
CDR3aa: CAISDFSGTYEQYF

abundance: .
v_gene: TRBV12-3/TRBV12-4
j_gene: TRBJ2-3
d_gene: .
CDR3nt: TGTGCCAGCAGTAAAGAGTTTGTAACACCCGGCACAGATACGCAGTATTTT
CDR3aa: CASSKEFVTPGTDTQYF

abundance: few
v_gene: TRBV29-1
j_gene: TRBJ2-7
d_gene: .
CDR3nt: TGCAGCGTTGGTATGGAGGAGCAGTACTTC
CDR3aa: CSVGMEEQYF

abundance: .
v_gene: TRBV20-1
j_gene: TRBJ2-3
d_gene: .
CDR3nt: TGCAGTGCTAGTAGCGGTGCACTTCCTAGCACAGATACGCAGTATTTT
CDR3aa: CSASSGALPSTDTQYF

abundance: .
v_gene: TRBV7-6
j_gene: TRBJ2-7
d_gene: TRBD1
CDR3nt: TGTGCCAGCAGCTTAGATGCGACAGGGGGCCGAAACGAGCAGTACTTC
CDR3aa: CASSLDATGGRNEQYF

abundance: .
v_gene: TRBV3-1
j_gene: TRBJ1-1
d_gene: .
CDR3nt: TGTGCCAGCAGGCTTCTCACAGGGAACGAAGCTTTCTTT
CDR3aa: CASRLLTGNEAFF

abundance: .
v_gene: TRBV10-3
j_gene: TRBJ1-3
d_gene: .
CDR3nt: TGTGCCATCAGTGAGTCTGCAGGAAGCTCTGGAAACACCATATATTTT
CDR3aa: CAISESAGSSGNTIYF

abundance: .
v_gene: TRBV7-2
j_gene: TRBJ2-7
d_gene: .
CDR3nt: TGTGCCAGCAGCTCCTCGATCGTCCACGAGCAGTACTTC
CDR3aa: CASSSSIVHEQYF

abundance: many
v_gene: TRBV19
j_gene: TRBJ1-1
d_gene: .
CDR3nt: TGTGCCAGTAAGGGGGAGAGATCCGAAGCTTTCTTT
CDR3aa: CASKGERSEAFF

abundance: many
v_gene: TRBV7-8
j_gene: TRBJ2-1
d_gene: TRBD1
CDR3nt: TGTGCCAGCAGCCAGGGACAGGTAAATGAGCAGTTCTTC
CDR3aa: CASSQGQVNEQFF

abundance: few
v_gene: TRBV27
j_gene: TRBJ2-2
d_gene: TRBD2
CDR3nt: TGTGCCAGCAGTTTAGGGGGTCCGGGAGGTTACACCGGGGAGCTGTTTTTT
CDR3aa: CASSLGGPGGYTGELFF

abundance: .
v_gene: TRBV2
j_gene: TRBJ1-5
d_gene: .
CDR3nt: TGTGCCAGCAGTGATGGGCAGCCCCAGCATTTT
CDR3aa: CASSDGQPQHF

abundance: .
v_gene: TRBV7-9
j_gene: TRBJ1-2
d_gene: TRBD1
CDR3nt: TGTGCCAGCAGGACAGGGGTTGGCTACACCTTC
CDR3aa: CASRTGVGYTF

abundance: .
v_gene: TRBV4-1
j_gene: TRBJ1-2
d_gene: TRBD1
CDR3nt: TGCGCCAGCAGCCATACCTTTAATCGGGACAGGGGAAACTATGGCTACACCTTC
CDR3aa: CASSHTFNRDRGNYGYTF

abundance: .
v_gene: TRBV7-9
j_gene: TRBJ2-3
d_gene: TRBD1
CDR3nt: TGTGCCAGCAGCGCGACAGGGTTTGACACAGATACGCAGTATTTT
CDR3aa: CASSATGFDTDTQYF

abundance: .
v_gene: TRBV11-1
j_gene: TRBJ2-1
d_gene: TRBD1
CDR3nt: TGTGCCAGCAGCTCGGGACAGGGACTACGCCCAGGAGATGATGAGCAGTTCTTC
CDR3aa: CASSSGQGLRPGDDEQFF

abundance: .
v_gene: TRBV10-3
j_gene: TRBJ2-1
d_gene: .
CDR3nt: TGTGCCATCAGGGCGTACAATGAGCAGTTCTTC
CDR3aa: CAIRAYNEQFF

abundance: .
v_gene: TRBV7-6
j_gene: TRBJ2-7
d_gene: TRBD1
CDR3nt: TGTGCCAGCAGCTTAGTGACTCCGGGACAGGGATCCTACGAGCAGTACTTC
CDR3aa: CASSLVTPGQGSYEQYF

abundance: many
v_gene: TRBV20-1
j_gene: TRBJ1-1
d_gene: .
CDR3nt: TGCAGTGCGCACAGGGCGGGGAACACTGAAGCTTTCTTT
CDR3aa: CSAHRAGNTEAFF

abundance: many
v_gene: TRBV27
j_gene: TRBJ2-3
d_gene: .
CDR3nt: TGTGCCAGCAGTATCATTTTGGGCACAGATACGCAGTATTTT
CDR3aa: CASSIILGTDTQYF

abundance: .
v_gene: TRBV15
j_gene: TRBJ2-5
d_gene: TRBD2
CDR3nt: TGTGCCACCAGCAACCCCGGGGGGACGGAGACCCAGTACTTC
CDR3aa: CATSNPGGTETQYF

abundance: many
v_gene: TRBV29-1
j_gene: TRBJ2-7
d_gene: .
CDR3nt: TGCAGCTTCGCGTCCGGAGCAACCTACGAGCAGTACTTC
CDR3aa: CSFASGATYEQYF

abundance: .
v_gene: TRBV7-2
j_gene: TRBJ2-1
d_gene: .
CDR3nt: TGTGCCAGCAGCGTACTAGTTCCTGAGCAGTTCTTC
CDR3aa: CASSVLVPEQFF

abundance: .
v_gene: TRBV5-1
j_gene: TRBJ1-4
d_gene: .
CDR3nt: TGCGCCAGCAGCCGCGAAGGGACGTGGGGAGAAAAACTGTTTTTT
CDR3aa: CASSREGTWGEKLFF

abundance: .
v_gene: TRBV6-1
j_gene: TRBJ1-2
d_gene: .
CDR3nt: TGTGCCAGCAGTCCCGGGGGGGCAACCGGCTACACCTTC
CDR3aa: CASSPGGATGYTF

abundance: .
v_gene: TRBV4-1
j_gene: TRBJ2-7
d_gene: .
CDR3nt: TGCGCCAGCAGCCAACAGCAGGGGTCGAGGTTTAACGAGCAGTCCTTC
CDR3aa: CASSQQQGSRFNEQSF

abundance: few
v_gene: TRBV6-2/TRBV6-3
j_gene: TRBJ2-4
d_gene: .
CDR3nt: TGTGCCAGCAGTTACCATCAGGGATACCTAGCCAAAAACATTCAGTACTTC
CDR3aa: CASSYHQGYLAKNIQYF

abundance: few
v_gene: TRBV15
j_gene: TRBJ1-3
d_gene: TRBD1
CDR3nt: TGTGCCACCAGCACACGATTGGGGACAGGGGGCGTCAAAAGCTCTGGAAACACCATATATTTT
CDR3aa: CATSTRLGTGGVKSSGNTIYF

abundance: many
v_gene: TRBV6-5
j_gene: TRBJ2-1
d_gene: TRBD2
CDR3nt: TGTGCCAGCAGTTACGGGACTAGCGGCCCCTACAATGAGCAGTTCTTC
CDR3aa: CASSYGTSGPYNEQFF

abundance: .
v_gene: TRBV12-3/TRBV12-4
j_gene: TRBJ2-5
d_gene: TRBD1
CDR3nt: TGTGCCAGCAGTCGACAGGGACCCGGGACCCAGTACTTC
CDR3aa: CASSRQGPGTQYF

abundance: .
v_gene: TRBV6-1
j_gene: TRBJ1-5
d_gene: TRBD1
CDR3nt: TGTGCCAGCAGCATTGATGGGACAGGATATCAGCCCCAGCATTTT
CDR3aa: CASSIDGTGYQPQHF

abundance: .
v_gene: TRBV19
j_gene: TRBJ2-1
d_gene: .
CDR3nt: TGTGCCAGTAGTATGTATCCCGATTTCCCCTACAATGAGCAGTTCTTC
CDR3aa: CASSMYPDFPYNEQFF

abundance: many
v_gene: TRBV2
j_gene: TRBJ2-5
d_gene: .
CDR3nt: TGTGCCAGCAGTCGACGGACAAAATACGAGACCCAGTACTTC
CDR3aa: CASSRRTKYETQYF

abundance: .
v_gene: TRBV9
j_gene: TRBJ2-1
d_gene: TRBD1
CDR3nt: TGTGCCAGCAGCGTCGGGACAGCTTACAATGAGCAGTTCTTC
CDR3aa: CASSVGTAYNEQFF

abundance: .
v_gene: TRBV7-2
j_gene: TRBJ2-1
d_gene: .
CDR3nt: TGTGCCAGCAGCGACCCCGTTTCCTACAATGAGCAGTTCTTC
CDR3aa: CASSDPVSYNEQFF

abundance: many
v_gene: TRBV12-3/TRBV12-4
j_gene: TRBJ2-1
d_gene: .
CDR3nt: TGTGCCAGCGCCCCTGAGGGGTGGCAACAGTTCTTC
CDR3aa: CASAPEGWQQFF

abundance: .
v_gene: TRBV7-6
j_gene: TRBJ2-3
d_gene: TRBD2
CDR3nt: TGTGCCAGCAGCCGCGGACTAGCGGGAGTAGCAGATACGCAGTATTTT
CDR3aa: CASSRGLAGVADTQYF

abundance: few
v_gene: TRBV29-1
j_gene: TRBJ1-5
d_gene: .
CDR3nt: TGCAGCGTTGGGGGGGCGAATCAGCCCCAGCATTTT
CDR3aa: CSVGGANQPQHF

abundance: few
v_gene: TRBV4-3
j_gene: TRBJ1-2
d_gene: .
CDR3nt: TGCGCCAGCAGCCAAGATTTCGGGGCATTTGGCACCTATGGCTACACCTTC
CDR3aa: CASSQDFGAFGTYGYTF

abundance: many
v_gene: TRBV6-1
j_gene: TRBJ2-7
d_gene: .
CDR3nt: TGTGCCAGCAGTAAGACAGGCTCCTACGAGCAGTACTTC
CDR3aa: CASSKTGSYEQYF

abundance: .
v_gene: TRBV11-3
j_gene: TRBJ2-7
d_gene: TRBD2
CDR3nt: TGTGCCAGCAGCTTAGGGGCGGGGGGAAACTCCTACGAGCAGTACTTC
CDR3aa: CASSLGAGGNSYEQYF

abundance: few
v_gene: TRBV11-2
j_gene: TRBJ2-5
d_gene: TRBD2
CDR3nt: TGTGCCAGCAGCCATCGACCAGGACTAGCGGGAGGGTCAGAGACCCAGTACTTC
CDR3aa: CASSHRPGLAGGSETQYF

abundance: .
v_gene: TRBV23-1
j_gene: TRBJ1-5
d_gene: TRBD1
CDR3nt: TGCGCCACCTACAAACGGGACAGGGGGTCTTTTGGCAATCAGCCCCAGCATTTT
CDR3aa: CATYKRDRGSFGNQPQHF

abundance: many
v_gene: TRBV12-5
j_gene: TRBJ2-7
d_gene: .
CDR3nt: TGTGCTAGTGGTTTGAGCCGGAGAGACGGTAGCTCCTACGAGCAGTACTTC
CDR3aa: CASGLSRRDGSSYEQYF

abundance: .
v_gene: TRBV28
j_gene: TRBJ1-1
d_gene: .
CDR3nt: TGTGCCAGCAGTCCAACCCCCGGGAGTGGGAACACTGAAGCTTTCTTT
CDR3aa: CASSPTPGSGNTEAFF